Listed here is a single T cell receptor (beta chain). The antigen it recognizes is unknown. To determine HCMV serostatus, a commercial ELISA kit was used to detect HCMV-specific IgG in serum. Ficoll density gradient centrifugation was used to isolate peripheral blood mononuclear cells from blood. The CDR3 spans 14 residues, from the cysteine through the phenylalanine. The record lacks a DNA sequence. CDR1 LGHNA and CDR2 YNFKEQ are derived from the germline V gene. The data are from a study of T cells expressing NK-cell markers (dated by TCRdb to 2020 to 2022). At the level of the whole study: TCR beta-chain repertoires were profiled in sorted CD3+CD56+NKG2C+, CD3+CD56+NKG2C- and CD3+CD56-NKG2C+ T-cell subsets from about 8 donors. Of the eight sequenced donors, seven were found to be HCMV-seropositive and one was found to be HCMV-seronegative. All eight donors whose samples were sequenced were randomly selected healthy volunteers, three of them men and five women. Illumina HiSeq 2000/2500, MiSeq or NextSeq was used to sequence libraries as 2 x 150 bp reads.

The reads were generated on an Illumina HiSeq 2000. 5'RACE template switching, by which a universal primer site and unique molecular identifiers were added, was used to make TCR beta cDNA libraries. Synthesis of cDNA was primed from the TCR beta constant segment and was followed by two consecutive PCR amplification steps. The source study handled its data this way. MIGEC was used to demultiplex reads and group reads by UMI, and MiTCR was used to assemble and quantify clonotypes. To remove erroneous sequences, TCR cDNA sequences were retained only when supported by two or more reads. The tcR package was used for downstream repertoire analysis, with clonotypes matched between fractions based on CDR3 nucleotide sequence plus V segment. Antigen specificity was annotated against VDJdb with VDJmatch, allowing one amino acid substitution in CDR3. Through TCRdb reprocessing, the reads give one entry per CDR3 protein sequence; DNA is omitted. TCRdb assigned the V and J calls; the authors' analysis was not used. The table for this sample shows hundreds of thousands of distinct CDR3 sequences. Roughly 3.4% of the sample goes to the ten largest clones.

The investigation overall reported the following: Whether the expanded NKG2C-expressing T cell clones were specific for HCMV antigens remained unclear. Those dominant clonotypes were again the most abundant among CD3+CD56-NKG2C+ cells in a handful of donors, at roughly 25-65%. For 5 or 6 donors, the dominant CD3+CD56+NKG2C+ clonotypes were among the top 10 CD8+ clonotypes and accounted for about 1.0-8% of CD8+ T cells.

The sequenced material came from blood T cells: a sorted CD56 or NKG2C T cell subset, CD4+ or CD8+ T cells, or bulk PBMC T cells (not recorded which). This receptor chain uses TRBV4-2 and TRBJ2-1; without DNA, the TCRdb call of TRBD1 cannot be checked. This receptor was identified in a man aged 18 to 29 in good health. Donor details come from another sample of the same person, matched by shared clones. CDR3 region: CASSQGAVPNEQFF.